The next 11 T cell receptor beta chains were all read from a single sample in a study of shared clonotypes between healthy human individuals. The method was immunoSEQ multiplex PCR; TCRdb's version includes in-frame clones alone and lacks a portion of them. The repertoire has approximately 2,200,000 clones, 90% to 95% of them found once; the top ten carry 1.5% to 2%. CD45RO-negative cells were positively selected for CCR7, leaving out terminally differentiated effector memory CD45RA+ cells. Input material: naive CD8+ T cells from PBMCs. These TCRs come from a man younger than 35 in good health. Some clones in this sample may be carry-over from other donors' samples.

The chain couples TRBV9 to TRBJ2-2; 9 bases map to TRBD1. The CDR3 is 16 residues long. The germline CDR1 and CDR2 sequences are SGDLS and YYNGEE. The ends lost 3 bases at V and 5 bases at J; junction bases unmatched: 8. CDR3: CASSGTGTGRTGELFF. As DNA, the CDR3 is TGTGCCAGCAGCGGGACAGGGACAGGGAGGACCGGGGAGCTGTTTTTT.

The rearrangement uses TRBV28 and TRBJ2-5; D unclear. CDR3 size: 13 residues. V was clipped by 2 bases and J by 1 base, with 5 bases between them. Looked up from germline, CDR1 is MDHEN and CDR2 is SYDVKM. The DNA of the CDR3 is TGTGCCAGCAGTTTAAACACCCAAGAGACCCAGTACTTC. Protein product: CASSLNTQETQYF.

V and J are TRBV5-1 and TRBJ2-6; TRBD1 might be the D (6 bases). The CDR3 length is 16 residues. V was cut by 8 bases and J by 0 bases, with 15 bases left in between. CDR1 and CDR2 (germline): SGHRS, YFSETQ. CDR3 residues: CASSNSGDSGANVLTF. The CDR3, as DNA: TGCGCCAGTTCTAACTCAGGGGACTCTGGGGCCAACGTCCTGACTTTC.

This chain joins TRBV2 and TRBJ2-7; D gene uncertain. CDR3 size: 14 residues. The V end was cut by 1 base, the J end by 2 bases, with 9 bases between. Germline V CDR1 and CDR2: SNHLY, FYNNEI. The CDR3 reads CASSEGRLPYEQYF. Written as DNA, the CDR3 is TGTGCCAGCAGTGAAGGGCGGCTACCCTACGAGCAGTACTTC.

Worth noting for this clone: A read error may account for a junction end that differs from germline. The gene calls are TRBV27 and TRBJ1-5; TRBD1 is a possible D gene (5 bases). CDR1 is MNHEY and CDR2 is SMNVEV in the germline V gene (reference sequence). This CDR3 spans 16 amino acids. The CDR3 nucleotides read TGTGCCAGCAGATTATGGGGCGGATCATTAATGGAGCCCCAGCATTTT. Residues: CASRLWGGSLMEPQHF.

V is TRBV6-1 and J is TRBJ2-5; D is undetermined. Trimming removed 1 base from V and 3 bases from J, with 6 bases in between. Germline CDR1 and CDR2: MNHNS and SASEGT. The length of the CDR3 is 13 residues. DNA for the CDR3: TGTGCCAGCAGTGAAGGGGGAAAAGAGACCCAGTACTTC. It codes for CASSEGGKETQYF.

The table lists this clone with a count of one. The chain links TRBV11-2 to TRBJ2-1; no firm D call. The CDR3 loop spans 14 amino acids. Germline V lookup: CDR1 SGHAT, CDR2 FQNNGV. The ends were cut back, 2 bases at V and 8 bases at J, with 13 bases in the middle. The DNA for the CDR3 is TGTGCCAGCAGCTTAAGGCGTGGCGGAGATGAGCAGTTCTTC. It encodes CASSLRRGGDEQFF.

The chain is built from TRBV5-5 and TRBJ1-2; D is possibly TRBD1 (5 bases). Germline lookup yields CDR1 SGHKS and CDR2 YYEKEE (reference sequence). V lost 2 bases and J lost 4, with 15 bases in between. The CDR3 is 15 residues long. For the CDR3, the DNA is TGTGCCAGCAGCTTTTTCGGGGGAGCAAGCTATGGCTACACCTTC. Translation: CASSFFGGASYGYTF.

The rearrangement uses TRBV7-9 and TRBJ2-1; TRBD2 aligns across 9 bases. Trimming at V came to 5 bases and at J to 3 bases, leaving 8 bases not matched to a gene. CDR1 SEHNR and CDR2 FQNEAQ come from the germline V gene (reference sequence). The CDR3 length is 16 residues. The DNA of the CDR3 is TGTGCCAGCAGCCCTAATAGCGGGAGCTTCTACAATGAGCAGTTCTTC. Translation: CASSPNSGSFYNEQFF.

The chain couples TRBV6-1 to TRBJ1-5; TRBD1 matches 7 bases. Germline V gene lookup returns CDR1 MNHNS and CDR2 SASEGT. The CDR3 is made up of 15 amino acids. With 2 bases clipped from V and 6 bases from J, the junction kept 7 bases outside the gene matches. In nucleotides, the CDR3 is TGTGCCAGCAGTGAACGTGGAGGGGGCTCTCAGCCCCAGCATTTT. Protein product: CASSERGGGSQPQHF.

This clone is a singleton in its sample. This chain connects TRBV27 to TRBJ2-1; D may be TRBD2 (5 bases). V was trimmed by 3 bases and J by 0 bases, leaving 15 bases between them. The CDR3 sequence is 17 residues long. The V gene's germline CDR1 is MNHEY and CDR2 SMNVEV (reference sequence). The CDR3 reads CASSFQFERRSYNEQFF. The CDR3 region has the DNA TGTGCCAGCAGTTTCCAATTCGAGCGGCGCTCCTACAATGAGCAGTTCTTC.